Shown below are 27 T cell receptor beta chains from a single sample sequenced in a study of cytomegalovirus exposure and HLA in healthy donors. In the PCR, 60 Vbeta and 13 Jbeta primers were used. The table came from immunoSEQ multiplex PCR; TCRdb's copy has only in-frame clones and leaves some out. The data hold some 120,000 clones, with roughly 77% observed a single time. The sample was PBMCs. These receptors were taken from a young man in good health and CMV-seronegative.

J is TRBJ1-1 and V is TRBV5-1; D not certain. Deletions cut 6 bases from V and 2 bases from J, with 17 bases between. Germline CDR1 reads SGHRS; CDR2 reads YFSETQ. The CDR3 runs to 15 residues. CDR3 region: CASNQRGSGNTEAFF. In nucleotides, the CDR3 is TGCGCCAGCAACCAAAGAGGCAGCGGAAACACTGAAGCTTTCTTT.

The rearrangement uses TRBV28 and TRBJ1-2; TRBD1 agrees at 7 bases. Trimming at V came to 10 bases and at J to 3 bases, leaving 5 bases not matched to a gene. Germline V CDR1 and CDR2: MDHEN, SYDVKM. This CDR3 comprises 12 residues. The CDR3 protein is CATQGVDYGYTF. CDR3 nucleotides: TGTGCCACCCAGGGGGTAGACTATGGCTACACCTTC.

This clone was recorded only once. The rearrangement uses TRBV10-3 and TRBJ2-5, with 8 bases lining up with TRBD2. This CDR3 region has 17 residues. Germline lookup yields CDR1 ENHRY and CDR2 SYGVKD. V shed 3 bases, J shed 2 bases, and the junction held 11 bases outside the gene matches. CDR3 coding DNA: TGTGCCATCAGTGACCCTAGGTCCCAGCGGGGGCAAGAGACCCAGTACTTC. Residues: CAISDPRSQRGQETQYF.

The chain joins TRBV5-4 to TRBJ2-5, with D unclear. V gave up 0 bases and J gave up 5 bases, with 14 bases separating them. The germline CDR1 and CDR2 sequences are SGHNT and YYREEE (reference sequence). The length of the CDR3 is 15 residues. The CDR3 here is CASSLVAQDGETQYF. In DNA form, the CDR3 reads TGTGCCAGCAGCTTGGTGGCCCAGGATGGGGAGACCCAGTACTTC.

The CDR3 spells CASSTLAGVLFSEQFF. DNA for the CDR3: TGCGCCAGCAGCACGTTAGCGGGGGTACTTTTCTCTGAGCAGTTCTTC. V usage is TRBV5-1 and J usage is TRBJ2-1, with 9 bases fitting TRBD2. The CDR3 loop spans 16 amino acids. Trimming at V came to 4 bases and at J to 9 bases, leaving 14 bases not matched to a gene. Germline V gives CDR1 SGHRS, CDR2 YFSETQ.

This clone was recorded once. The J gene is TRBJ2-1, the V gene TRBV5-6, with TRBD2 identical over 8 bases. Trimming cost V 3 bases and J 7 bases; bases outside gene matches: 9. CDR3 length: 15 residues. Germline V CDR1 and CDR2: SGHDT, YYEEEE. The chain's CDR3 is CASSSRTSPRNEQFF. In DNA form, the CDR3 reads TGTGCCAGCAGCTCTCGGACTAGCCCTAGAAATGAGCAGTTCTTC.

This chain joins TRBV4-2 and TRBJ2-1; the match to TRBD2 covers 14 bases. V shed 5 bases, J shed 8 bases, and the junction held 5 bases outside the gene matches. This CDR3 contains 15 residues. Germline assignment: CDR1 LGHNA and CDR2 YNFKEQ. The CDR3 here is CASSGGTSGRHEQFF. In nucleotides, the CDR3 is TGTGCCAGCAGCGGAGGGACTAGCGGGAGACATGAGCAGTTCTTC.

The chain is built from TRBV7-2 and TRBJ2-3; perhaps TRBD1 as D (6 bases). Germline lookup yields CDR1 SGHTA and CDR2 FQGNSA. The CDR3 is 14 amino acids. The V end was cut by 4 bases, the J end by 11 bases, with 19 bases between. CDR3 residues: CASSSQGTPSVQYF. CDR3 DNA sequence: TGTGCCAGCAGCTCCCAGGGGACCCCAAGTGTGCAGTATTTT.

The gene calls are TRBV6-5 and TRBJ1-2; D is perhaps TRBD1 (6 bases). Germline CDR1 MNHEY, CDR2 SVGAGI. The CDR3 has 13 amino acids. With 5 bases removed from V and 8 bases from J, the gap between germline ends came to 15 bases. This chain's CDR3 is CASSRTEASGYTF. DNA of the CDR3: TGTGCCAGCAGTCGGACAGAGGCGTCAGGCTACACCTTC.

This chain links TRBV6-5 with TRBJ2-2, with 12 bases lining up with TRBD2. Germline V gene data show CDR1 as MNHEY and CDR2 as SVGAGI. The CDR3 has 16 amino acids. The V and J ends lost 4 bases and 4 bases, in that order; junction bases with no gene match: 4. CDR3 loop: CASSFLAGGLTGELFF. CDR3 bases: TGTGCCAGCAGTTTTCTAGCGGGGGGGCTCACCGGGGAGCTGTTTTTT.

V is TRBV6-1 and J is TRBJ2-1; maybe TRBD2 (6 bases). V lost 4 bases and J 5 bases, leaving 12 bases between the germline ends. Germline CDR1 is MNHNS and CDR2 is SASEGT. The CDR3 has 14 amino acids. CDR3 coding DNA: TGTGCCAGCAGTGTCCGGGGGTGGGACAATGAGCAGTTCTTC. Translated, it gives CASSVRGWDNEQFF.

This clone showed up just once. This chain uses TRBV6-1 with TRBJ1-5, with D possibly matching TRBD1 (6 bases). Looked up from germline, CDR1 is MNHNS and CDR2 is SASEGT. The CDR3 length is 14 residues. Trimming cost V 7 bases and J 9 bases, with 19 bases left between them. The CDR3 protein is CASTPTGPRWPQHF. CDR3 sequence (DNA): TGTGCCAGCACCCCGACAGGACCGCGTTGGCCCCAGCATTTT.

The chain uses TRBV18 and TRBJ2-1; 7 nucleotides agree with TRBD1. The V gene's germline CDR1 is KGHSH and CDR2 LQKENI. The CDR3 has 14 amino acids. J lost 8 bases, V lost 0 bases, and 4 bases had no gene match. CDR3 sequence (DNA): TGTGCCAGCTCACCACCGAGGGACAGCCATGAGCAGTTCTTC. It is translated as CASSPPRDSHEQFF.

The chain links TRBV25-1 to TRBJ1-5; D not certain. The V end lost 4 bases, the J end lost 6 bases, and 19 bases lay between the germline ends. Germline values: CDR1 MGHDK, CDR2 SYGVNS. This CDR3 region has 16 residues. The CDR3 nucleotides are TGTGCCAGCAGTGTCTGGCAAACCCAAAGAAGTCAGCCCCAGCATTTT. Translating it yields CASSVWQTQRSQPQHF.

The chain links TRBV4-1 to TRBJ2-7; 10 positions agree with TRBD2. This CDR3 spans 16 amino acids. V lost 3 bases to trimming and J lost 0 bases; unmatched junction nucleotides: 5. From germline, CDR1 is MGHRA and CDR2 YSYEKL. The CDR3 sequence: CASSHSRTSGSYEQYF. Written as DNA, the CDR3 is TGCGCCAGCAGCCATTCCCGGACTAGCGGCTCCTACGAGCAGTACTTC.

This rearrangement joins TRBV10-1 to TRBJ2-1; 13 bases align to TRBD2. V dropped 6 bases and J dropped 10; count of bases not matched to a gene: 15. The CDR3 length is 17 residues. Germline-derived CDR1 and CDR2 are WNHNN and SYGVQD (reference sequence). As DNA, the CDR3 is TGCGCCAGCAGCGAAGGACTAGCGGGAGCACCATCCATGGAGCAGTTCTTC. Residues: CASSEGLAGAPSMEQFF.

The J gene is TRBJ1-6, the V gene TRBV27; 9 nucleotides line up with TRBD1. V lost 5 bases, J lost 7 bases, and 3 bases stayed unmatched. This CDR3 contains 14 residues. Germline CDR1 and CDR2: MNHEY and SMNVEV (reference sequence). In nucleotides, the CDR3 is TGTGCCAGCAGTCCAACAGGGGGCAATTCACCCCTCCACTTT. Protein: CASSPTGGNSPLHF.

The genes are TRBV2 and TRBJ1-5; D may be TRBD1 (6 bases). Germline loops: CDR1 SNHLY, CDR2 FYNNEI. V gave up 6 bases and J gave up 1 base, with 16 bases separating them. The CDR3 contains 16 residues. CDR3 nucleotide sequence: TGTGCCAGCAGCGGATGGGACACCCGAAGCAATCAGCCCCAGCATTTT. Residues: CASSGWDTRSNQPQHF.

This clone has a single count. The chain employs TRBV5-5 and TRBJ1-2, with no clear D. Germline V gene data show CDR1 as SGHKS and CDR2 as YYEKEE (reference sequence). Trimming shortened V by 4 bases and J by 6 bases, and 16 bases separated the two germline ends. The CDR3 loop spans 14 amino acids. CDR3 bases: TGTGCCAGCAGCGCTCTAGGAGGGAGTGATGGCTACACCTTC. Translation gives CASSALGGSDGYTF.

This chain links TRBV6-5 with TRBJ2-5, with 11 bases identical to TRBD2. The CDR3 covers 15 residues. CDR1 and CDR2 (germline): MNHEY, SVGAGI. V lost 6 bases and J lost 5; bases outside the gene matches: 8. The CDR3, as DNA: TGTGCCAGCAGGAATGGACTAGCGGGCCCGGAGACCCAGTACTTC. Its translation: CASRNGLAGPETQYF.

V usage is TRBV5-4 and J usage is TRBJ2-1; 7 bases line up with TRBD2. V shed 2 bases and J 7 bases; nucleotides not matched to a gene: 9. The CDR3 spans 15 residues. Per the germline V gene, CDR1 is SGHNT and CDR2 is YYREEE (reference sequence). The CDR3 here is CASSFSAGKENEQFF. In DNA form, the CDR3 reads TGTGCCAGCAGCTTCTCAGCGGGGAAAGAGAATGAGCAGTTCTTC.

This chain uses TRBV9 with TRBJ2-1, with TRBD1 matching 7 bases. V trimming: 4 bases; J trimming: 7 bases; junction bases outside the gene matches: 2. This CDR3 contains 12 residues. The germline CDR1 and CDR2 sequences are SGDLS and YYNGEE. Here the CDR3 reads CASSTQGNEQFF. CDR3 coding DNA: TGTGCCAGCAGCACACAGGGGAATGAGCAGTTCTTC.

The CDR3, as DNA: TGTGCCAGCAGCAAAGGAATGGACAGAGAATGGGATCAGCCCCAGCATTTT. It is translated as CASSKGMDREWDQPQHF. V is TRBV21-1 and J is TRBJ1-5; the table's D gene call, TRBD1, was not cross checked with the DNA. TRBV21-1 is labeled a pseudogene. CDR3 length: 17 amino acids.

The genes are TRBV5-4 and TRBJ2-7, with TRBD1 identical over 8 bases. The ends lost 2 bases at V and 4 bases at J; junction bases unmatched: 8. The CDR3 loop spans 15 amino acids. Germline V gene sequence: CDR1 SGHNT, CDR2 YYREEE (reference sequence). The CDR3: CASSLRQGTPYEQYF. The DNA for the CDR3 is TGTGCCAGCAGCTTAAGACAGGGGACACCATACGAGCAGTACTTC.

V gene TRBV5-1 combines with J gene TRBJ2-7; 8 nucleotides agree with TRBD1. Germline V CDR1 and CDR2: SGHRS, YFSETQ. The CDR3 consists of 14 residues. Trimming cost V 4 bases and J 4 bases; bases outside gene matches: 7. DNA for the CDR3: TGCGCCAGCAGCGCACAGGGGGTTTCATACGAGCAGTACTTC. It translates to CASSAQGVSYEQYF.

V gene TRBV4-1 combines with J gene TRBJ2-7; weak D call: TRBD1 (5 bases). Per the germline V gene, CDR1 is MGHRA and CDR2 is YSYEKL. V was clipped by 5 bases and J by 5 bases, with 19 bases between them. CDR3 length: 15 amino acids. The CDR3 bases are TGCGCCAGCAGCTCTCGAAGTTTAAGGGGTAACGAGCAGTACTTC. It specifies CASSSRSLRGNEQYF.

The V and J genes are TRBV6-1 and TRBJ2-1; 14 bases are a match to TRBD2. This CDR3 region has 15 residues. In germline, CDR1 is MNHNS, CDR2 SASEGT. J lost 6 bases, V lost 7 bases, and 5 bases had no gene match. The CDR3 protein is CASTGTSGGGNEQFF. The CDR3 bases are TGTGCCAGCACCGGGACTAGCGGGGGTGGCAATGAGCAGTTCTTC.